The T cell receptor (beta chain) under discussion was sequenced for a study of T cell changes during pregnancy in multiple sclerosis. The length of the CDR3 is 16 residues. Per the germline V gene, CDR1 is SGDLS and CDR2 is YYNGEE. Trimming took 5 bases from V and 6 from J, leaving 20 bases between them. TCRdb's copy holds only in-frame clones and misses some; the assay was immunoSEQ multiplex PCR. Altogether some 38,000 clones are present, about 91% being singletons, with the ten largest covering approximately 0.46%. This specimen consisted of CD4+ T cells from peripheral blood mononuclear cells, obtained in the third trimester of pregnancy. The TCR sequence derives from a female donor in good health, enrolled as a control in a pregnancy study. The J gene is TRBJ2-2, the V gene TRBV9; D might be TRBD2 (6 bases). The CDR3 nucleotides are TGTGCCAGCAGGAACCACGGGACTGGAACCCCCGGGGAGCTGTTTTTT. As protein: CASRNHGTGTPGELFF.